This section outlines one TCR beta chain sequence together with its context. This sample was taken from a study of blood T cell repertoires in COVID-19. The overall study: COVID-19 samples collected from the United States, Italy and Spain covered acute and convalescent phases. PBMCs, B-cell-depleted T cells, or T cells provided the cDNA or gDNA that made up the material.

As handled by the study authors: Quantification of nucleated cells was approximated via reference gene primer amplification. The protocol was immunoSEQ multiplex PCR, while the TCRdb copy is restricted to in-frame clones and leaves out a portion. Clone size and V and J calls were adopted from that table, with D and trimming inferred from the DNA. Among some 120,000 clones, around 90% were seen once, and the ten largest hold 1.5%. Germline lookup yields CDR1 SQVTM and CDR2 ANQGSEA. CDR3 size: 13 residues. Trimming stripped 0 bases from V and 1 base from J, with 7 bases between. What was sequenced was peripheral blood. The origin of this receptor is a human donor in a cohort sampled during active COVID-19. The chain recombines TRBV29-1 with TRBJ2-7, with D possibly matching TRBD2 (6 bases). The chain's CDR3 is CSVEDGGSYEQYF. In DNA, the CDR3 is TGCAGCGTTGAAGATGGGGGGTCCTACGAGCAGTACTTC.